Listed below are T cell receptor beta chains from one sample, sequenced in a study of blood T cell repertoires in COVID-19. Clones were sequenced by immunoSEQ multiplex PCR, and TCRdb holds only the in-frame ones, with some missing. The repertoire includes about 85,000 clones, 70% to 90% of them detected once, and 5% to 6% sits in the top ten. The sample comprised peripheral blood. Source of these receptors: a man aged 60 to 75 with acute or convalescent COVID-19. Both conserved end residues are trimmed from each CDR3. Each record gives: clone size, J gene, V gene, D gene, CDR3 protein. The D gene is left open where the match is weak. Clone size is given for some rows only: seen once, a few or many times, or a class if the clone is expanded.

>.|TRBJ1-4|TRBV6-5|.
ATGTSGEKLF
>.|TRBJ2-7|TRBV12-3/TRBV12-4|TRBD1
ASSEGANEQY
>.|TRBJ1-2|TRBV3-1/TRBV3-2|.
ASSQRTGGYT
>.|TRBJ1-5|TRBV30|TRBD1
AARRTGGPYSNQPQH
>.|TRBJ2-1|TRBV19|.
ASNRGGEQF
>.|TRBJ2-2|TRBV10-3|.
AIAAEVNTGELF
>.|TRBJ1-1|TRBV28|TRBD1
ASSPPGRGDTEAF
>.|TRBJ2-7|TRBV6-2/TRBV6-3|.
ASSYPGYSYEQY
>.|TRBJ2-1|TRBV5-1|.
ASSAGQNNEQF
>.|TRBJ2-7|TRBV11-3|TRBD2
ASSRGGQNEQY
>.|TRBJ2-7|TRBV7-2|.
ASSLSGGGSYEQY
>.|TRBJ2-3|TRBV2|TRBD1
AIAGQVSTDTQY
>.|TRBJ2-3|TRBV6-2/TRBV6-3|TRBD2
ASSYAGLLSRRITDTQY
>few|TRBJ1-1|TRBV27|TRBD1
ASNRQGPNTEAF
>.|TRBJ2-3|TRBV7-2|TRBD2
ASSLGEASGGLTDTQY
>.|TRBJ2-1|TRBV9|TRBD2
ASSPRTSGGNEQF
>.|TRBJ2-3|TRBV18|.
ASSPRSPAGHTDTQY
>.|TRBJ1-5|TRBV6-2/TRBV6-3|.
ASSLARRTGISNQPQH
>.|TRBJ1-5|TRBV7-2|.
ASSEVGNQPQH
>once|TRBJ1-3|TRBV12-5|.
ASGLDENTIY
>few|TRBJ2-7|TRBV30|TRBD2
AWRAPGGYEQY
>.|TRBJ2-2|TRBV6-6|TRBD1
ASREGQGTGELF